The rows below give T cell receptor beta chains drawn from one sample of a study of tumor and adjacent non-tumor tissue in lung cancer. TCRdb ran MiXCR on the multiplex PCR reads and lists one entry per CDR3 protein. The sample has 84,000 or so distinct CDR3 sequences; 61% are singletons. Sequencing input: lung tumor tissue. All receptors derive from a man aged 70 or older with non-small cell lung cancer. CDR3s leave out the opening cysteine and the closing phenylalanine or tryptophan. Fields, in order: CDR3 protein, J gene, V gene.

CDR3aa: ASSIGLAGGSGTRY; j_gene: TRBJ2-3; v_gene: TRBV11-2
CDR3aa: ASSYGGGLVEQY; j_gene: TRBJ2-7; v_gene: TRBV6-5
CDR3aa: ASSTRQGYGYGYT; j_gene: TRBJ1-2; v_gene: TRBV11-2
CDR3aa: ASGRPPLETQY; j_gene: TRBJ2-5; v_gene: TRBV7-9
CDR3aa: ASSADQGLANTQY; j_gene: TRBJ2-3; v_gene: TRBV11-2
CDR3aa: VSGNRDVDEQF; j_gene: TRBJ2-1; v_gene: TRBV12-5
CDR3aa: ASSERPAAEWDFTGELF; j_gene: TRBJ2-2; v_gene: TRBV6-1
CDR3aa: ASSLLAGGPHTGELL; j_gene: TRBJ2-2; v_gene: TRBV11-2
CDR3aa: SVDVKNAGELP; j_gene: TRBJ2-2; v_gene: TRBV29-1
CDR3aa: SAPGIAGVTGELF; j_gene: TRBJ2-2; v_gene: TRBV20-1
CDR3aa: ASDSLGQGKRQETQY; j_gene: TRBJ2-5; v_gene: TRBV11-2
CDR3aa: ASSQEASGATRAQY; j_gene: TRBJ2-5; v_gene: TRBV4-2
CDR3aa: ASSQERQNNEQL; j_gene: TRBJ2-1; v_gene: TRBV4-1
CDR3aa: ASSPRDKGKNKPRH; j_gene: TRBJ1-5; v_gene: TRBV6-5
CDR3aa: ASRQQGADTGELF; j_gene: TRBJ2-2; v_gene: TRBV11-3
CDR3aa: VSSFQGSTEAF; j_gene: TRBJ1-1; v_gene: TRBV12-3/TRBV12-4
CDR3aa: ASSPRLAGNNEQF; j_gene: TRBJ2-1; v_gene: TRBV12-3/TRBV12-4
CDR3aa: SASPLLAGVGEQF; j_gene: TRBJ2-1; v_gene: TRBV20-1
CDR3aa: ATSDLGLPLH; j_gene: TRBJ1-6; v_gene: TRBV24-1
CDR3aa: TVKTGQKAF; j_gene: TRBJ1-1; v_gene: TRBV29-1
CDR3aa: ASSLSMTPETQY; j_gene: TRBJ2-5; v_gene: TRBV5-1
CDR3aa: ASSTRGGVTYNEQF; j_gene: TRBJ2-1; v_gene: TRBV19
CDR3aa: ASNREWDAIQTQY; j_gene: TRBJ2-5; v_gene: TRBV4-2
CDR3aa: ASSEEQGGAYNEQF; j_gene: TRBJ2-1; v_gene: TRBV6-1
CDR3aa: ASSLPTDREAGYT; j_gene: TRBJ1-2; v_gene: TRBV7-9
CDR3aa: ASSYNRGSYVQY; j_gene: TRBJ2-7; v_gene: TRBV6-5
CDR3aa: ASIQQSTNTGELF; j_gene: TRBJ2-2; v_gene: TRBV11-2
CDR3aa: ARSPTGIHTDTQY; j_gene: TRBJ2-3; v_gene: TRBV11-2
CDR3aa: ASSEARGRTEAF; j_gene: TRBJ1-1; v_gene: TRBV2
CDR3aa: ASSFSWGDGYT; j_gene: TRBJ1-2; v_gene: TRBV14
CDR3aa: ASTARGRVYGYT; j_gene: TRBJ1-2; v_gene: TRBV6-2/TRBV6-3
CDR3aa: ASRDLAYEQY; j_gene: TRBJ2-7; v_gene: TRBV6-1
CDR3aa: TSTRTVTDTQY; j_gene: TRBJ2-3; v_gene: TRBV5-1
CDR3aa: SARERGPSYNEQF; j_gene: TRBJ2-1; v_gene: TRBV20-1
CDR3aa: AISSWSSSNEQF; j_gene: TRBJ2-1; v_gene: TRBV11-2
CDR3aa: VSTPGLSIPGKLF; j_gene: TRBJ2-2; v_gene: TRBV6-5
CDR3aa: AISGGASGRAQYEQY; j_gene: TRBJ2-7; v_gene: TRBV10-3
CDR3aa: ASTLGGRHTGELF; j_gene: TRBJ2-2; v_gene: TRBV28
CDR3aa: ASSQERLQGARYGYT; j_gene: TRBJ1-2; v_gene: TRBV4-2
CDR3aa: ASRVGLATRNIQY; j_gene: TRBJ2-4; v_gene: TRBV6-5
CDR3aa: ASSPSTGVGETQY; j_gene: TRBJ2-5; v_gene: TRBV7-9
CDR3aa: ASGITGPGNHNVRF; j_gene: TRBJ2-1; v_gene: TRBV11-2
CDR3aa: ASSPEDRGYTDTQY; j_gene: TRBJ2-3; v_gene: TRBV4-2
CDR3aa: ASSQAWTGGNTDTQY; j_gene: TRBJ2-3; v_gene: TRBV4-1
CDR3aa: SVEGQAIDEQY; j_gene: TRBJ2-7; v_gene: TRBV29-1